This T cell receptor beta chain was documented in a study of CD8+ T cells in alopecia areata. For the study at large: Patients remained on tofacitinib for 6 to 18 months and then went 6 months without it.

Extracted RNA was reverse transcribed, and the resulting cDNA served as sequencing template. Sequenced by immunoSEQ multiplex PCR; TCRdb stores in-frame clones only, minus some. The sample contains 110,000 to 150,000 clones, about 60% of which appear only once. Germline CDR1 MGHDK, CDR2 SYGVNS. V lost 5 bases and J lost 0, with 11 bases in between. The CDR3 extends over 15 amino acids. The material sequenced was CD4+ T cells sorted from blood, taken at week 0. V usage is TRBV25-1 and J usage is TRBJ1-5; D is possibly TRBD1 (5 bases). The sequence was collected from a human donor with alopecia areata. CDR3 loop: CASSQGVYSNQPQHF. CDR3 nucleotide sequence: TGTGCCAGCAGTCAGGGCGTCTATAGCAATCAGCCCCAGCATTTT.